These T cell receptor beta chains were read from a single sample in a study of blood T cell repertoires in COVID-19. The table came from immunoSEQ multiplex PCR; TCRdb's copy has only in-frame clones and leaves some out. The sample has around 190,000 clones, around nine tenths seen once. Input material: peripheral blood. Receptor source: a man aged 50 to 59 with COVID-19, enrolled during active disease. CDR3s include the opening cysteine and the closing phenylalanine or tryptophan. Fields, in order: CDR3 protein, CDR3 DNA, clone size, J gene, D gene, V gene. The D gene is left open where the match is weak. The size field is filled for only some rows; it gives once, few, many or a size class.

CASSQGLYNEQFF	TGCGCCAGCAGCCAGGGACTTTACAATGAGCAGTTCTTC	NA	TRBJ2-1	NA	TRBV5-1
CASSLIAGALLSEQFF	TGTGCCAGCAGCCTAATAGCGGGGGCCCTCCTTAGTGAGCAGTTCTTC	NA	TRBJ2-1	TRBD2	TRBV11-1
CASSYGQGGYEQYF	TGTGCCAGCAGCTACGGACAGGGCGGCTACGAGCAGTACTTC	once	TRBJ2-7	TRBD1	TRBV2
CASSLLGTAVIQETQYF	TGCGCCAGCAGCTTGCTTGGGACAGCGGTGATCCAAGAGACCCAGTACTTC	NA	TRBJ2-5	TRBD1	TRBV5-1
CASSQGQGEAFF	TGTGCCAGCAGCCAAGGACAGGGTGAAGCTTTCTTT	NA	TRBJ1-1	TRBD1	TRBV4-2
CASSLAADGGATQYF	TGCGCCAGCAGCTTGGCCGCAGACGGGGGGGCTACGCAGTATTTT	NA	TRBJ2-3	TRBD2	TRBV5-1
CASSGGGSGTQYF	TGTGCCAGCAGTGGAGGGGGCTCAGGGACCCAGTACTTC	NA	TRBJ2-5	NA	TRBV28
CARDRGTGTYEQYF	TGTGCCAGGGACCGGGGGACAGGGACCTACGAGCAGTACTTC	NA	TRBJ2-7	TRBD1	TRBV19
CASSLNTGVGGNTIYF	TGTGCCAGCAGCTTAAATACAGGGGTCGGTGGAAACACCATATATTTT	NA	TRBJ1-3	TRBD1	TRBV5-6
CASSKRSDTEAFF	TGTGCCAGCAGCAAAAGATCGGACACTGAAGCTTTCTTT	NA	TRBJ1-1	NA	TRBV9
CASSETDNYGYTF	TGTGCCAGCAGTGAGACAGATAACTATGGCTACACCTTC	NA	TRBJ1-2	NA	TRBV6-1
CASSKTGIWKQETQYF	TGTGCCAGCTCAAAAACAGGGATATGGAAGCAAGAGACCCAGTACTTC	NA	TRBJ2-5	NA	TRBV18
CASSFGEFTNTGELFF	TGTGCCAGCAGCTTCGGGGAATTCACTAACACCGGGGAGCTGTTTTTT	NA	TRBJ2-2	NA	TRBV7-8
CASINPGRADSYEQYF	TGTGCCAGCATCAACCCCGGGCGGGCCGACTCCTACGAGCAGTACTTC	once	TRBJ2-7	NA	TRBV5-8
CASSRGTATEAFF	TGTGCCAGCAGCCGCGGGACTGCCACTGAAGCTTTCTTT	NA	TRBJ1-1	NA	TRBV6-5
CASSRPDIFLDYEQYF	TGTGCCAGCAGCAGACCGGACATTTTCCTCGACTACGAGCAGTACTTC	many	TRBJ2-7	NA	TRBV5-6
CASSYVYGTGIAYEQYF	TGTGCCAGCAGTTACGTATATGGGACAGGAATAGCCTACGAGCAGTACTTC	NA	TRBJ2-7	TRBD1	TRBV6-2/TRBV6-3
CASSEVQGGSPQHF	TGTGCCAGCAGTGAAGTACAGGGTGGTTCGCCCCAGCATTTT	NA	TRBJ1-5	NA	TRBV6-4
CASSILAGAYNEQFF	TGTGCCAGCAGTATCCTAGCGGGGGCCTACAATGAGCAGTTCTTC	NA	TRBJ2-1	TRBD2	TRBV27
CASSIGADTSTDTQYF	TGTGCCAGTAGTATAGGGGCGGACACCAGCACAGATACGCAGTATTTT	NA	TRBJ2-3	NA	TRBV19
CASSNTGRRSYEQYF	TGTGCCAGCAGCAATACAGGGCGACGGTCCTACGAGCAGTACTTC	few	TRBJ2-7	NA	TRBV5-6
CASSERQETDTQYF	TGTGCCAGCAGCGAAAGACAGGAGACAGATACGCAGTATTTT	few	TRBJ2-3	NA	TRBV9
CASSLDGGRNTEAFF	TGTGCCAGCAGCTTAGACGGGGGTCGGAACACTGAAGCTTTCTTT	NA	TRBJ1-1	NA	TRBV7-9